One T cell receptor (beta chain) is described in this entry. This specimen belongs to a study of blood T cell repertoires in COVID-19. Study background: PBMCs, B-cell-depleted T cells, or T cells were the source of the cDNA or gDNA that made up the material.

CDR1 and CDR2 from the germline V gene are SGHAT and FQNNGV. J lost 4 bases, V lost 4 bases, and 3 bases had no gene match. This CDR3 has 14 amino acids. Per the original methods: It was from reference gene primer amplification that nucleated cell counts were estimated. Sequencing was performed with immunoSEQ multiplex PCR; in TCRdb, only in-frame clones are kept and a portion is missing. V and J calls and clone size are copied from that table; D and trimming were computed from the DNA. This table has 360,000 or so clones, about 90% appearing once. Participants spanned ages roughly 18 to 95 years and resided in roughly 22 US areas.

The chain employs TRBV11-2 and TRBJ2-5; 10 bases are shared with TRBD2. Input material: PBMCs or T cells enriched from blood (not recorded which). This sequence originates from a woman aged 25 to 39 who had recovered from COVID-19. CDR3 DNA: TGTGCCAGCAGCTCATGGACTAGCGGAGAGACCCAGTACTTC. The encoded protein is CASSSWTSGETQYF.